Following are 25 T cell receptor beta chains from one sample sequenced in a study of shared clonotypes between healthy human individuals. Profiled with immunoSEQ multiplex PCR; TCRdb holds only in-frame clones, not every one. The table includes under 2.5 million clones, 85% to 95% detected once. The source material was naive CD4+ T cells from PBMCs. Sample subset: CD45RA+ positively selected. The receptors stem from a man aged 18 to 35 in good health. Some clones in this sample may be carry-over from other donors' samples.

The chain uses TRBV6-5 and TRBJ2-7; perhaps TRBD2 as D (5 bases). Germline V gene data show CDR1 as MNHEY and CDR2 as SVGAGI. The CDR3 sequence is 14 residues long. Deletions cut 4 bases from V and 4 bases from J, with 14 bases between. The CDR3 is CASSFRDEGYEQYF. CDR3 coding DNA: TGTGCCAGCAGTTTTCGGGATGAAGGGTACGAGCAGTACTTC.

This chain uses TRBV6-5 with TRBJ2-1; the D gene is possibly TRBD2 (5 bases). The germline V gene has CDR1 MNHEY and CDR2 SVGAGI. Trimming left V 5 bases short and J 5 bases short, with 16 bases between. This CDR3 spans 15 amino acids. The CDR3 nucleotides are TGTGCCAGCAGTCCCCTGGGGAGCGCGAACAATGAGCAGTTCTTC. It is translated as CASSPLGSANNEQFF.

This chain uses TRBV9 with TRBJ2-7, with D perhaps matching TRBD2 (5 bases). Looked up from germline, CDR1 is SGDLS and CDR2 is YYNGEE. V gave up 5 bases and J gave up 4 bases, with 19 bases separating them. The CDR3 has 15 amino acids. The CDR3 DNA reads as TGTGCCAGCAGAGGCTGCCTCGGGGTCGGGTACGAGCAGTACTTC. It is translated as CASRGCLGVGYEQYF.

The CDR3 reads CASRTTETQYF. In DNA, the CDR3 is TGTGCCAGCAGGACTACTGAGACCCAGTACTTC. The V call is TRBV2, the J call TRBJ2-5; tentative D call: TRBD2 (5 bases). Germline assignment: CDR1 SNHLY and CDR2 FYNNEI. V was clipped by 6 bases and J by 5 bases, with 7 bases between them. This CDR3 contains 11 residues.

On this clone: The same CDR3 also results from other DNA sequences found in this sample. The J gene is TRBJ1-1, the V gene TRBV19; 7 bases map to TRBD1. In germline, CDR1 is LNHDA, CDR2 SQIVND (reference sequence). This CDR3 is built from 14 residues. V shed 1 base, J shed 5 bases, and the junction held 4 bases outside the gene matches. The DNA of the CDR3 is TGTGCCAGTAGTATAGGAGGCAGGGGGACTGAAGCTTTCTTT. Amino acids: CASSIGGRGTEAFF.

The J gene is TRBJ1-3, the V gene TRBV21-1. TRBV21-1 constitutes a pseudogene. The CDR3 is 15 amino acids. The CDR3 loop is CASSPCRGSGNTIYF. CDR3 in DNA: TGTGCCAGCAGCCCCTGCCGGGGCTCTGGAAACACCATATATTTT.

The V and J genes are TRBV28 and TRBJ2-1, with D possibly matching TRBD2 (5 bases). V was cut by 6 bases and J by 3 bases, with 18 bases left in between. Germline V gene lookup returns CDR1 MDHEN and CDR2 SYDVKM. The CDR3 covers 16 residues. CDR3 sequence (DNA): TGTGCCAGCAGAACAAATGACGGGGTTGGCTACAATGAGCAGTTCTTC. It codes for CASRTNDGVGYNEQFF.

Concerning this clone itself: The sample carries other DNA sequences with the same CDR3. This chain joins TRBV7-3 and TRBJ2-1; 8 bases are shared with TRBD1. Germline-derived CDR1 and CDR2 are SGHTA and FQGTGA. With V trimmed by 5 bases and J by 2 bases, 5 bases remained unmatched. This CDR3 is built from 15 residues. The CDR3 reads CASSPGQGTYNEQFF. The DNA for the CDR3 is TGTGCCAGCAGCCCAGGACAGGGAACCTACAATGAGCAGTTCTTC.

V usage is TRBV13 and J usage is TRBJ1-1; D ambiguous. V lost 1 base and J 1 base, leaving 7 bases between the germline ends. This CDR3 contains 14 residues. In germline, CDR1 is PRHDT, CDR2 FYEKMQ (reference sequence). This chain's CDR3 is CASSLDYANTEAFF. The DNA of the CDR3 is TGTGCCAGCAGCTTAGATTACGCGAACACTGAAGCTTTCTTT.

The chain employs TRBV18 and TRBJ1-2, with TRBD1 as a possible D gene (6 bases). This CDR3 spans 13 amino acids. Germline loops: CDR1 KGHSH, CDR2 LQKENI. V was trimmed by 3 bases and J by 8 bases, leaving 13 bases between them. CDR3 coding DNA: TGTGCCAGCTCACCGCAGGGGAGTCGGGGCTACACCTTC. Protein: CASSPQGSRGYTF.

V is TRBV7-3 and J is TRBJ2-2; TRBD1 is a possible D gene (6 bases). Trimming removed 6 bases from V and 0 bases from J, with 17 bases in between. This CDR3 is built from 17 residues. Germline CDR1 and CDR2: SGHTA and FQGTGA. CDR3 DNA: TGTGCCAGCAGGCCGACGCCGGGACAAACGAACACCGGGGAGCTGTTTTTT. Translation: CASRPTPGQTNTGELFF.

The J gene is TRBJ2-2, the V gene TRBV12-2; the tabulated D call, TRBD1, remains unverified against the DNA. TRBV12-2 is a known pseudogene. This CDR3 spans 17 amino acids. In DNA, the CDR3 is TGCCGGAAAGCCTGCTGGAAGACAGGGTATTTCACCGGGGAGCTGTTTTTT. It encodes CRKACWKTGYFTGELFF.

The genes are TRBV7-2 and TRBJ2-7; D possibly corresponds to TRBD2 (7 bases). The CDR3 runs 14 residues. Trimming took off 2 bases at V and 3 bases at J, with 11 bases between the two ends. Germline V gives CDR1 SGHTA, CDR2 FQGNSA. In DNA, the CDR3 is TGTGCCAGCAGCTTAATGGGGGGGCTCTACGAGCAGTACTTC. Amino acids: CASSLMGGLYEQYF.

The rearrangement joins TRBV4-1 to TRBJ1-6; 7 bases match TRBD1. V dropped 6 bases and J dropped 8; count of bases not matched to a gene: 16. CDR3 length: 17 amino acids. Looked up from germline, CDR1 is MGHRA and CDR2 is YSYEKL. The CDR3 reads CASSPYLGTVDDSPLHF. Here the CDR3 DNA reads TGCGCCAGCAGTCCCTACCTTGGGACAGTTGATGATTCACCCCTCCACTTT.

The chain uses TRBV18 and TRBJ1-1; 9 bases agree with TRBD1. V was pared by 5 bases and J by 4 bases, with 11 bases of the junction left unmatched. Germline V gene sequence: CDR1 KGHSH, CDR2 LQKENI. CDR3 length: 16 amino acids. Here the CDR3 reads CASSTTGGAKGTEAFF. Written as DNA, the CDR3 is TGTGCCAGCTCAACCACAGGGGGCGCAAAGGGCACTGAAGCTTTCTTT.

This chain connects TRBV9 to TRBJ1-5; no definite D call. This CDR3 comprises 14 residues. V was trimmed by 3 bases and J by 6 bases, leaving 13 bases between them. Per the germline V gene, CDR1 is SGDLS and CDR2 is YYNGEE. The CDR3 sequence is CASSARKSVQPQHF. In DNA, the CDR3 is TGTGCCAGCAGCGCCCGCAAAAGCGTTCAGCCCCAGCATTTT.

This CDR3 is CASSLLAGGSDTQYF. In DNA, the CDR3 is TGTGCCAGCAGCTTACTAGCGGGAGGTTCGGATACGCAGTATTTT. V and J are TRBV7-9 and TRBJ2-3; 11 bases agree with TRBD2. Germline lookup yields CDR1 SEHNR and CDR2 FQNEAQ (reference sequence). The CDR3 has 15 amino acids. Losses at the gene ends were 2 bases for V and 6 bases for J; bases not matched to a gene: 4.

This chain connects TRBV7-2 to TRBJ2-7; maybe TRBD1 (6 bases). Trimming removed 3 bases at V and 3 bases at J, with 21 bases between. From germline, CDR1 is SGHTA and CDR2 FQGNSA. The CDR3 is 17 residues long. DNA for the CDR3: TGTGCCAGCAGCTTTATTCCACGCGCAGGGGCAGACTACGAGCAGTACTTC. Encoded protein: CASSFIPRAGADYEQYF.

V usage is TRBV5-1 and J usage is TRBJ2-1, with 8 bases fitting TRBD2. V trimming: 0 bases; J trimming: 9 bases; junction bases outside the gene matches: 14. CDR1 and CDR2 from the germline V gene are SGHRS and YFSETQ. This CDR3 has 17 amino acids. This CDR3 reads CASSLAPGAGGSSEQFF. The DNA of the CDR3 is TGCGCCAGCAGCTTGGCCCCGGGGGCGGGAGGAAGTAGTGAGCAGTTCTTC.

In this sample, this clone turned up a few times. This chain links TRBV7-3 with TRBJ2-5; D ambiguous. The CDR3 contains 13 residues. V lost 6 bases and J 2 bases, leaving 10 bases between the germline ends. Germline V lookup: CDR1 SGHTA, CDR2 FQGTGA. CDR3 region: CASSFLGQETQYF. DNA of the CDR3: TGTGCCAGCAGTTTTTTGGGGCAAGAGACCCAGTACTTC.

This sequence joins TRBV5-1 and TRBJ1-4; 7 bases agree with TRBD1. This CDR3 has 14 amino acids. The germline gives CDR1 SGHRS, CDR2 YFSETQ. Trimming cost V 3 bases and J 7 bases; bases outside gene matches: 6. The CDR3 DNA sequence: TGCGCCAGCAGCTCGACAGGGCTGGCTGAAAAACTGTTTTTT. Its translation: CASSSTGLAEKLFF.

CDR3 sequence: CASSPVRVNEKLFF. The DNA of the CDR3 is TGTGCCAGCTCACCGGTCAGGGTAAATGAAAAACTGTTTTTT. The chain links TRBV18 to TRBJ1-4; D perhaps matches TRBD1 (5 bases). Germline V lookup: CDR1 KGHSH, CDR2 LQKENI. The CDR3 has 14 amino acids. The V gene lost 3 bases and the J gene lost 5 bases, with 10 bases spanning the gap.

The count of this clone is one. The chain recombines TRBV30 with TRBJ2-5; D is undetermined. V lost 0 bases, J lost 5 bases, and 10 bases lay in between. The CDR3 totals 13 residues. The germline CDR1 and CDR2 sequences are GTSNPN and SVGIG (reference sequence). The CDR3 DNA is TGTGCCTGGAGTGTCCCGGGTTTGGAGACCCAGTACTTC. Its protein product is CAWSVPGLETQYF.

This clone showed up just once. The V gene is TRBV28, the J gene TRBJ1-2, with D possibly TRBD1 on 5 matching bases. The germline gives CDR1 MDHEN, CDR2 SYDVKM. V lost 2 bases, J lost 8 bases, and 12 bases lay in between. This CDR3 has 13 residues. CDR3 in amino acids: CASSLIQGGGYTF. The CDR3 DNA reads TGTGCCAGCAGTTTAATTCAGGGTGGAGGCTACACCTTC.

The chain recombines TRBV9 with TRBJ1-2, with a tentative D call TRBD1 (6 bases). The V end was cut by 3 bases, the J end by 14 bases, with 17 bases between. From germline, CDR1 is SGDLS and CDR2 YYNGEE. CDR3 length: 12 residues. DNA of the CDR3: TGTGCCAGCAGCGCTTCGAGTGGGGACATAACCTTC. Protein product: CASSASSGDITF.